This T cell receptor beta chain was sequenced for a study of cytomegalovirus exposure and HLA in healthy donors. Study-level results: Researchers reported in a later analysis that a missense DCLRE1C variant was tied to TCR beta V- and J-gene trimming.

The PCR contained 60 Vbeta and 13 Jbeta primers. In the source study's methods: Some 11 million shared chains were among the approximately 76 million unique TCR beta chains that a later analysis counted. Profiling relied on immunoSEQ multiplex PCR, and the TCRdb table lists in-frame clones only, not all of them. V and J calls and clone size come straight from that table; D and trimming were deduced from the DNA. The repertoire has 60,000 to 85,000 clones, around 70% of them found once; the top ten carry 9.5% to 12%. The CDR3 sequence is 13 residues long. V shed 8 bases and J shed 4 bases, with 14 bases lying between them. Germline V gene data show CDR1 as LNHDA and CDR2 as SQIVND (reference sequence). A remark on this clone: Its antigen is unidentified.

This sequence was found in a human donor in good health. The sequenced sample was PBMCs. J is TRBJ1-2 and V is TRBV19, with D hard to call. As DNA, the CDR3 is TGTGCCAGTGGAGCGAATCGATTCTATGGCTACACCTTC. Protein sequence: CASGANRFYGYTF.